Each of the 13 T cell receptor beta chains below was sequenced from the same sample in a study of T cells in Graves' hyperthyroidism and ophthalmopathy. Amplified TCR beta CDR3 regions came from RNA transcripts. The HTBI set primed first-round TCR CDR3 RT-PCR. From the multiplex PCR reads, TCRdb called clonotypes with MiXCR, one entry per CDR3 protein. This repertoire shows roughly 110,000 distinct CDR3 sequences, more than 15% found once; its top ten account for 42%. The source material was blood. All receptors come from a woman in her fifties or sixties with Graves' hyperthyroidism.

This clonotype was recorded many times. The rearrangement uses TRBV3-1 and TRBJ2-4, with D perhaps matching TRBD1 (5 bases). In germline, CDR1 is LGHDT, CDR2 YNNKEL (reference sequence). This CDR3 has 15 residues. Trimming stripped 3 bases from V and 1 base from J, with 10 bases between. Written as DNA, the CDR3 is TGTGCCAGCAGCCACAGGGCGCGGGCCAAAAACATTCAGTACTTC. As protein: CASSHRARAKNIQYF.

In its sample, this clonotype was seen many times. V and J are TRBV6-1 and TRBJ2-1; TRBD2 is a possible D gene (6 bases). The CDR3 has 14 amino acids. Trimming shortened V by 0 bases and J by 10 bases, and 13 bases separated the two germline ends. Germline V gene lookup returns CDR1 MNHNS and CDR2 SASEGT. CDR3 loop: CASSEAGETREQFF. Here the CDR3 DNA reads TGTGCCAGCAGTGAAGCGGGGGAGACTAGGGAGCAGTTCTTC.

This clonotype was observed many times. The CDR3 protein is CSASDGRETQYF. Here the CDR3 DNA reads TGCAGTGCTAGCGACGGGCGGGAGACCCAGTACTTC. The chain joins TRBV20-1 to TRBJ2-5; D remains unclear. The V and J ends lost 3 bases and 5 bases respectively, with 10 bases between them. Germline lookup yields CDR1 DFQATT and CDR2 SNEGSKA (reference sequence). The CDR3 extends over 12 amino acids.

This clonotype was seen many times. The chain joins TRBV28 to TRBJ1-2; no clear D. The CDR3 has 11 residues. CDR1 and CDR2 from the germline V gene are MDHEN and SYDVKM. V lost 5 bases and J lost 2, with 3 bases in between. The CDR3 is CASSDNYGYTF. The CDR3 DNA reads TGTGCCAGCAGTGACAACTATGGCTACACCTTC.

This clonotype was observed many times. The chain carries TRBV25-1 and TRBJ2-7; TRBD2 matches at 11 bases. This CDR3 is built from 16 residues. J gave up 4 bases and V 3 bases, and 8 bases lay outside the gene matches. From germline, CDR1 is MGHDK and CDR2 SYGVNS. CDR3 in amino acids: CASSDFAASGRYEQYF. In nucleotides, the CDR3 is TGTGCCAGCAGTGATTTCGCGGCTAGCGGGAGGTACGAGCAGTACTTC.

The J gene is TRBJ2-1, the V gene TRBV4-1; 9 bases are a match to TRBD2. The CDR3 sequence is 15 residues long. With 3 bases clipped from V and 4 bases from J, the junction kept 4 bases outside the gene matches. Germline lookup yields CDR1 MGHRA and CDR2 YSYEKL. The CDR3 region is CASSHIAGEYNEQFF. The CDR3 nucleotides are TGCGCCAGCAGCCACATAGCGGGAGAGTACAATGAGCAGTTCTTC.

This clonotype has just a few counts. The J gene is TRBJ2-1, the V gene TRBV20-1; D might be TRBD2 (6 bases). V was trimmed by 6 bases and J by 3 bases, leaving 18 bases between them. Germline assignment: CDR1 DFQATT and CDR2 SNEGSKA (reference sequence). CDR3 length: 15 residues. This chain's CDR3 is CSAPGTGTHYNEQFF. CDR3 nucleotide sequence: TGCAGTGCCCCCGGGACCGGGACTCACTACAATGAGCAGTTCTTC.

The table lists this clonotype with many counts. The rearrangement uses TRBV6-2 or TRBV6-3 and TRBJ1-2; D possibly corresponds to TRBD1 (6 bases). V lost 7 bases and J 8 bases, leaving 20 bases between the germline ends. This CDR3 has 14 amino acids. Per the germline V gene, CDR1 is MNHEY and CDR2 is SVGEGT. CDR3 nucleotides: TGTGCCAGCAACGCGTTGGCTCGGGACATCGGCTACACCTTC. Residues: CASNALARDIGYTF.

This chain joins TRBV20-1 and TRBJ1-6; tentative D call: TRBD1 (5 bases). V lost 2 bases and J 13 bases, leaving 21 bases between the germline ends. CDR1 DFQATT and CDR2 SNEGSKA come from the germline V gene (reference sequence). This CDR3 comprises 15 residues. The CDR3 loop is CSARTGRGVGSPLHF. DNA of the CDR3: TGCAGTGCTAGAACCGGGCGGGGGGTCGGTTCCCCCCTCCACTTT.

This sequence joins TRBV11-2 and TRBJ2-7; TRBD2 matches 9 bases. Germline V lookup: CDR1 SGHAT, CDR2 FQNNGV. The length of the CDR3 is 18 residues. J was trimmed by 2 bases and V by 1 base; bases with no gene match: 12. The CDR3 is CASSLGILLAGNPYEQYF. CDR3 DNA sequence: TGTGCCAGCAGCTTAGGAATCCTGCTAGCGGGAAATCCCTACGAGCAGTACTTC.

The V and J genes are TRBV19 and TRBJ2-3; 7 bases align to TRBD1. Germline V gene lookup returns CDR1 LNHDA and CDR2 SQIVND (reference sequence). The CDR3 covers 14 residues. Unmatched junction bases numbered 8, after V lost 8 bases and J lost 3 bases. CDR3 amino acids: CASGEGALTDTQYF. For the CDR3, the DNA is TGTGCCAGTGGAGAGGGGGCGCTTACAGATACGCAGTATTTT.

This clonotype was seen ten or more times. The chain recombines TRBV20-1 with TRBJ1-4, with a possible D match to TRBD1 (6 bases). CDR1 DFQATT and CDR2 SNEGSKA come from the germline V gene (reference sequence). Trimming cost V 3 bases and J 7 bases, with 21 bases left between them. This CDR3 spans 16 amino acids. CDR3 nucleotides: TGCAGTGCTAGCCCTAACGCGGGGGGCGTTGGTGAAAAACTGTTTTTT. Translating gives CSASPNAGGVGEKLFF.

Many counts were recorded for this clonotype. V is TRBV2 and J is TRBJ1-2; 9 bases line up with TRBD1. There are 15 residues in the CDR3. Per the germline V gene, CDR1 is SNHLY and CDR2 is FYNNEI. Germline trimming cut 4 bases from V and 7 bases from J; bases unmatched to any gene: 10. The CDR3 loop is CASSVRQGGISGYTF. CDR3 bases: TGTGCCAGCAGTGTTCGACAGGGGGGTATTAGTGGCTACACCTTC.